Sequencing of this T cell receptor (beta chain) was carried out in a study of shared clonotypes between healthy human individuals. Overall study results and limits: The sole specimen, blood, was sampled, and tissue repertoires likely differ.

Remarks on this clone: Antigen specificity is unknown.

In the CD4+ fraction, cells were divided into CD45RA+ naive and CD45RA-negative memory subsets. TCRdb's copy holds only in-frame clones and misses some; the assay was immunoSEQ multiplex PCR. The profile covers about 2.4 million clones, with roughly 92% appearing a single time and under 0.15% taken by the ten largest. The CDR3 contains 11 residues. Germline CDR1 and CDR2: LNHDA and SQIVND (reference sequence). This chain joins TRBV19 and TRBJ2-3; D unclear. The clonotype was recovered from a man in his late teens or twenties in good health. The sequenced sample consisted of naive CD4+ T cells sorted from blood. Subset indicated: CD45RA+ positively selected. The CDR3 here is CAYDSTDTQYF. CDR3 bases: TGTGCATACGACAGCACAGATACGCAGTATTTT.